This T cell receptor beta chain was documented in a study of glioma-infiltrating T cells. This clonotype was found many times. Using RNA template, CDR3s of TCR alpha and beta were amplified with iRepertoire arm-PCR. Via MiXCR, TCRdb re-called the multiplex PCR reads, giving one row per CDR3 protein. The sample records more than 95,000 distinct CDR3 sequences, about 23% being singletons. J lost 6 bases, V lost 2 bases, and 6 bases had no gene match. This CDR3 spans 15 amino acids. The sample comprised glioma tissue, nonneoplastic brain tissue, or PBMCs (not recorded which). The chain carries TRBV12-3 or TRBV12-4 and TRBJ2-1, with TRBD1 matching over 8 bases. This receptor was taken from a human donor with low-grade glioma or glioblastoma, undergoing nonglioma brain surgery, or in good health (not recorded which). This CDR3 reads CASSLFGGTGNEQFF. DNA of the CDR3: TGTGCCAGCAGTTTATTTGGGGGGACAGGCAATGAGCAGTTCTTC.